The rows below give T cell receptor beta chains drawn from one sample of a study of blood T cell repertoires in COVID-19. Using immunoSEQ multiplex PCR, the repertoire was profiled, and TCRdb retains in-frame clones only, with some absent. The top ten hold approximately 8.1% of the sample, which has fewer than 350,000 clones, more than 70% seen once. Sequencing input: peripheral blood. The receptors come from a woman between 50 and 59 years old who had recovered from COVID-19. Both conserved end residues are part of each CDR3. A D gene is named only where the DNA matches it firmly.

D gene: TRBD1
J gene: TRBJ1-5
V gene: TRBV29-1
CDR3 DNA: TGCAGCATACAGGGGGCTCTCGATCAGCCCCAGCATTTT
CDR3 protein: CSIQGALDQPQHF

D gene: .
J gene: TRBJ1-4
V gene: TRBV14
CDR3 DNA: TGTGCCAGCCAGTCGGGATATGAAAAACTGTTTTTT
CDR3 protein: CASQSGYEKLFF

D gene: TRBD2
J gene: TRBJ2-1
V gene: TRBV10-2
CDR3 DNA: TGCGCCAGCAGTCTAGCGGGGGGATACAATGAGCAGTTCTTC
CDR3 protein: CASSLAGGYNEQFF

D gene: TRBD1
J gene: TRBJ1-2
V gene: TRBV7-8
CDR3 DNA: TGTGCCAGCAGCTTAGGGGCAGGGGGCGCCTTAGGTAGTGGCTACACCTTC
CDR3 protein: CASSLGAGGALGSGYTF

D gene: TRBD1
J gene: TRBJ1-2
V gene: TRBV7-9
CDR3 DNA: TGTGCCAGCAGCCAGACAGGGGGCCATGGCTACACCTTC
CDR3 protein: CASSQTGGHGYTF

D gene: .
J gene: TRBJ2-5
V gene: TRBV7-7
CDR3 DNA: TGTGCCAGCAGCGTCGACCGCACGAAGGGGGAGACCCAGTACTTC
CDR3 protein: CASSVDRTKGETQYF

D gene: TRBD2
J gene: TRBJ2-5
V gene: TRBV10-3
CDR3 DNA: TGTGCCATCAGTGCACTAGCGGGAGCCCAAGCGACCCAGTACTTC
CDR3 protein: CAISALAGAQATQYF

D gene: .
J gene: TRBJ2-2
V gene: TRBV30
CDR3 DNA: TGTGCCTGGAGTCCCGACTTCGGGGAGCTGTTTTTT
CDR3 protein: CAWSPDFGELFF

D gene: TRBD2
J gene: TRBJ2-1
V gene: TRBV27
CDR3 DNA: TGTGCCAGCAGTCCGACCCCACCCGCGACTAGCGGAAGAAACAATGAGCAGTTCTTC
CDR3 protein: CASSPTPPATSGRNNEQFF

D gene: .
J gene: TRBJ1-4
V gene: TRBV5-1
CDR3 DNA: TGCGCCAGCAGCTCCGGATCAGGGAATGAAAAACTGTTTTTT
CDR3 protein: CASSSGSGNEKLFF

D gene: .
J gene: TRBJ1-2
V gene: TRBV19
CDR3 DNA: TGTGCCAGTAATGCAGGGTCGATTAACTATGGCTACACCTTC
CDR3 protein: CASNAGSINYGYTF

D gene: .
J gene: TRBJ2-1
V gene: TRBV11-3
CDR3 DNA: TGTGCCAGCAGCTTCCGGGGGAGCTCCTACAATGAGCAGTTCTTC
CDR3 protein: CASSFRGSSYNEQFF

D gene: .
J gene: TRBJ1-1
V gene: TRBV19
CDR3 DNA: TGTGCCAGTAGTATAACAGAGAACACTGAAGCTTTCTTT
CDR3 protein: CASSITENTEAFF

D gene: .
J gene: TRBJ2-1
V gene: TRBV19
CDR3 DNA: TGTGCCAGTTCCGGACTGGACCCCCACAATGAGCAGTTCTTC
CDR3 protein: CASSGLDPHNEQFF

D gene: .
J gene: TRBJ2-7
V gene: TRBV6-1
CDR3 DNA: TGTGCCAGCAGTGAAGTCGGCAGGGACAACGAGCAGTACTTC
CDR3 protein: CASSEVGRDNEQYF